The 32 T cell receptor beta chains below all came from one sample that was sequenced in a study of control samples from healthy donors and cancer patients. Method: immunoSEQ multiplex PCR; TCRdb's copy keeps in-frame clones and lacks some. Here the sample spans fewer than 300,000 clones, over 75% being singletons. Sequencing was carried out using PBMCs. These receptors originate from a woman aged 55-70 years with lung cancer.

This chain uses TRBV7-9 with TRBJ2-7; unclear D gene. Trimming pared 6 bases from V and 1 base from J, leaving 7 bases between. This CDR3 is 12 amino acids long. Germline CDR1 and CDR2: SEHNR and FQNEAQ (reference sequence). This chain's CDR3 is CASSHQSYEQYF. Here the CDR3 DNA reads TGTGCCAGCAGTCACCAATCCTACGAGCAGTACTTC.

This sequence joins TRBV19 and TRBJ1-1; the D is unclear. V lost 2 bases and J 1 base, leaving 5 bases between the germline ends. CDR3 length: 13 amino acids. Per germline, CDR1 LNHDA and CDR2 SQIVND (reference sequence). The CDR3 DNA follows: TGTGCCAGTAGTATAAGGCCGAACACTGAAGCTTTCTTT. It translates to CASSIRPNTEAFF.

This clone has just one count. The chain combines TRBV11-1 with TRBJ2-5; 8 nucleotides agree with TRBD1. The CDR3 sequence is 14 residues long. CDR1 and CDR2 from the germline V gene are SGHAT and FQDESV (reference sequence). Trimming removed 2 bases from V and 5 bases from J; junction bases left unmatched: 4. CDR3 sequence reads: CASSLSGGRETQYF. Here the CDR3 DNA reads TGTGCCAGCAGCTTATCAGGGGGCCGGGAGACCCAGTACTTC. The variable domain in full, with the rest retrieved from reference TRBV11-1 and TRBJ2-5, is EAEVAQSPRYKITEKSQAVAFWCDPISGHATLYWYRQILGQGPELLVQFQDESVVDDSQLPKDRFSAERLKGVDSTLKIQPAELGDSAMYLCASSLSGGRETQYFGPGTRLLVL.

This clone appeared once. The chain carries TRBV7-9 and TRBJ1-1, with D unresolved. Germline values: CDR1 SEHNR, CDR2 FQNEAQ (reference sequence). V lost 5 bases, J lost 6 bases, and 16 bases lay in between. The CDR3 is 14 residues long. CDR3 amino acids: CASSGEMEGSEAFF. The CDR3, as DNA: TGTGCCAGCAGCGGAGAGATGGAGGGATCTGAAGCTTTCTTT.

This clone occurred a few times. In DNA, the CDR3 is TGTGCCAGCAGCCGACGCCAAGGCGAGCAGTACTTC. Protein: CASSRRQGEQYF. The V gene is TRBV3-1 (or the pseudogene TRBV3-2), the J gene TRBJ2-7; unclear D gene. Germline V gene data show CDR1 as LGHDT and CDR2 as YNNKEL (reference sequence). The CDR3 is made up of 12 amino acids. V lost 4 bases to trimming and J lost 6 bases, with 10 bases between them.

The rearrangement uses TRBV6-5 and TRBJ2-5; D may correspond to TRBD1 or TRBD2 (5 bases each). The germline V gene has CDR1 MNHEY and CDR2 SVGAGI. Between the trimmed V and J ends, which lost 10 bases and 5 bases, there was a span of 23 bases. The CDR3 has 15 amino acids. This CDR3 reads CATKFFGTATETQYF. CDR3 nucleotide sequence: TGTGCCACTAAGTTTTTCGGGACGGCCACGGAGACCCAGTACTTC.

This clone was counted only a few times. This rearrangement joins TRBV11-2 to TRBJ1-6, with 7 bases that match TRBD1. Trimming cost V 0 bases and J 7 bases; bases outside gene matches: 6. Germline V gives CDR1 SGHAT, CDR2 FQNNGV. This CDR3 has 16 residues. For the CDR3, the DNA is TGTGCCAGCAGCTTAGATTTGACAGGGAGAAATTCACCCCTCCACTTT. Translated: CASSLDLTGRNSPLHF.

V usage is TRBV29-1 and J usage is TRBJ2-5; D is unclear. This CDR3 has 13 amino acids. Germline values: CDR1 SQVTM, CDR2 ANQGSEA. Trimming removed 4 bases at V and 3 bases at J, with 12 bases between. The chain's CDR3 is CSVASQAKETQYF. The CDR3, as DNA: TGCAGCGTTGCTTCCCAGGCTAAAGAGACCCAGTACTTC.

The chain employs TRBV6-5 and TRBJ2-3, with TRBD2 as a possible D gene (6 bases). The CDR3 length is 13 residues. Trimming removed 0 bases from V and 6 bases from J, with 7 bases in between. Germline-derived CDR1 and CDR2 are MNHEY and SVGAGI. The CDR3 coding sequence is TGTGCCAGCAGTTACTCCCGGGAGGATACGCAGTATTTT. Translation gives CASSYSREDTQYF.

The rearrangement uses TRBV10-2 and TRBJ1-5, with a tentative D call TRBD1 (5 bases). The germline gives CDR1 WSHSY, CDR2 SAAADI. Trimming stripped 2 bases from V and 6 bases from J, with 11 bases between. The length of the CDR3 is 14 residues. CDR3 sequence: CASSEVGTGQPQHF. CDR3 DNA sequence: TGCGCCAGCAGTGAGGTGGGGACGGGTCAGCCCCAGCATTTT.

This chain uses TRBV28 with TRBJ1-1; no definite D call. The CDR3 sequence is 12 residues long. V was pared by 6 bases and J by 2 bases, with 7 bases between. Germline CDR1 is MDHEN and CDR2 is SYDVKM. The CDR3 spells CASRSANTEAFF. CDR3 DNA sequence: TGTGCCAGCAGGTCGGCAAACACTGAAGCTTTCTTT.

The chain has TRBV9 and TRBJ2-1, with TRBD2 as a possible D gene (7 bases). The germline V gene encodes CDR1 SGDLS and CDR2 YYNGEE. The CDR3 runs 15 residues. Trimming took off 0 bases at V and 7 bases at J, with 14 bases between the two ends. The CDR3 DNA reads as TGTGCCAGCAGCGTAGGGTGGGGGGGCCGGAATGAGCAGTTCTTC. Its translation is CASSVGWGGRNEQFF.

The CDR3 here is CSVEDQRQAYGYTF. The DNA for the CDR3 is TGCAGCGTTGAAGATCAGCGGCAGGCCTATGGCTACACCTTC. The rearrangement uses TRBV29-1 and TRBJ1-2; D ambiguous. This CDR3 contains 14 residues. Trimming cost V 0 bases and J 4 bases, with 12 bases left between them. Germline V gives CDR1 SQVTM, CDR2 ANQGSEA.

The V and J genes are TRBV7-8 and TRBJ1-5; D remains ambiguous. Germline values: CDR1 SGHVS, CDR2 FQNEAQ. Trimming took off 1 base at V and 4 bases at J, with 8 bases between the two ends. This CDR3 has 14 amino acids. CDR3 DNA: TGTGCCAGCAGCTTAGATTATGCGAATCAGCCCCAGCATTTT. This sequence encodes CASSLDYANQPQHF.

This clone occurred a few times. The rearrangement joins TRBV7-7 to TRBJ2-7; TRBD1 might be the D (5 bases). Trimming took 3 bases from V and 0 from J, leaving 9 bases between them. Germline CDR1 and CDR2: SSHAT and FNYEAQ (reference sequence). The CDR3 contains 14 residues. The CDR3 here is CASSLTVTSYEQYF. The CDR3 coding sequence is TGTGCCAGCAGCTTGACAGTGACCTCCTACGAGCAGTACTTC.

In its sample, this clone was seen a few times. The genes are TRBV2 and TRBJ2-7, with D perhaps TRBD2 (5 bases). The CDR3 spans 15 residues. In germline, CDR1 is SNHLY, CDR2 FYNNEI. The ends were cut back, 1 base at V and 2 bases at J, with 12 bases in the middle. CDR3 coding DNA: TGTGCCAGCAGTGAAGGTGGAGCCGGGACCTACGAGCAGTACTTC. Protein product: CASSEGGAGTYEQYF. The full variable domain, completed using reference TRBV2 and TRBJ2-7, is EPEVTQTPSHQVTQMGQEVILRCVPISNHLYFYWYRQILGQKVEFLVSFYNNEISEKSEIFDDQFSVERPDGSNFTLKIRSTKLEDSAMYFCASSEGGAGTYEQYFGPGTRLTVT.

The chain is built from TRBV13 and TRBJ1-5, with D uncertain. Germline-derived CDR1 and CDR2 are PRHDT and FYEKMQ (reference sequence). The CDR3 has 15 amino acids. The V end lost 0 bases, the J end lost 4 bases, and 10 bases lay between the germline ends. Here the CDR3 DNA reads TGTGCCAGCAGCTTAGGCCTTGGGTTAAATCAGCCCCAGCATTTT. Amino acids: CASSLGLGLNQPQHF. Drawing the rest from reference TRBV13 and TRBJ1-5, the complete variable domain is AAGVIQSPRHLIKEKRETATLKCYPIPRHDTVYWYQQGPGQDPQFLISFYEKMQSDKGSIPDRFSAQQFSDYHSELNMSSLELGDSALYFCASSLGLGLNQPQHFGDGTRLSIL.

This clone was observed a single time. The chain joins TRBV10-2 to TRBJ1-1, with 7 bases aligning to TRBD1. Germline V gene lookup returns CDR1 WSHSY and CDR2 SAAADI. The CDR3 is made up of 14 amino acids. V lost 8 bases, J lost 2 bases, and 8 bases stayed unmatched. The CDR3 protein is CASGRQGPNTEAFF. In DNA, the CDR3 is TGCGCCAGCGGTAGACAGGGACCAAACACTGAAGCTTTCTTT.

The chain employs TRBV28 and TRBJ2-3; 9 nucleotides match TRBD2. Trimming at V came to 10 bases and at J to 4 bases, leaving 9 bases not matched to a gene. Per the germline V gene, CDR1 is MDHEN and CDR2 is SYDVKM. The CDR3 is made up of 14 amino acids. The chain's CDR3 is CAIVRGGGADTQYF. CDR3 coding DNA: TGTGCCATAGTGCGGGGGGGCGGTGCAGATACGCAGTATTTT.

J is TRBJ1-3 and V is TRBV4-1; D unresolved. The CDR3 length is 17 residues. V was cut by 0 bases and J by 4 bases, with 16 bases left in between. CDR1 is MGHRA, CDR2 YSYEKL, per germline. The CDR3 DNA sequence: TGCGCCAGCAGCCAAGAAGGTCGAGCGGCTTCGGGAAACACCATATATTTT. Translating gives CASSQEGRAASGNTIYF.

In DNA form, the CDR3 reads TGTGCCAGCAGCCCCCCAGGGCGGAACTCTGGGGCCAACGTCCTGACTTTC. Protein sequence: CASSPPGRNSGANVLTF. The chain uses TRBV9 and TRBJ2-6, with D possibly TRBD1 on 5 matching bases. V was clipped by 4 bases and J by 0 bases, with 14 bases between them. The CDR3 length is 17 residues. The V gene's germline CDR1 is SGDLS and CDR2 YYNGEE.

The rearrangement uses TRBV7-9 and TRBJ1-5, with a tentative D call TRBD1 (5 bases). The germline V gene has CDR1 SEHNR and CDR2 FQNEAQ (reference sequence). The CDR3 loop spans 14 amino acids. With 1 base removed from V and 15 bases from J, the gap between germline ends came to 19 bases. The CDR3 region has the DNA TGTGCCAGCAGCTTAGAGGGGTACGGGTCACAAGTGCATTTT. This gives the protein CASSLEGYGSQVHF.

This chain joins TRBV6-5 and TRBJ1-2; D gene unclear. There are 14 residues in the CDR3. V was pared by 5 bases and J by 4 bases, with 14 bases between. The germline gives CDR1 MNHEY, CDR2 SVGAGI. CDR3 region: CASSPDRTFYGYTF. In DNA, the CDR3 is TGTGCCAGCAGTCCTGATCGGACTTTCTATGGCTACACCTTC.

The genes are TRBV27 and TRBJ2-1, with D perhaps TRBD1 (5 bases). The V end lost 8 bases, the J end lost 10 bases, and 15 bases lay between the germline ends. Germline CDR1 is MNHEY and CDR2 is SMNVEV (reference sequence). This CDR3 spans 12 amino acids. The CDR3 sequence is CASGQGVLEQFF. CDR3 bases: TGTGCCAGCGGACAAGGGGTCTTGGAGCAGTTCTTC.

CDR3 in DNA: TGTGCCAGCAGTTTCGGGGGGGTCGGGGAGCTGTTTTTT. It encodes CASSFGGVGELFF. The chain employs TRBV27 and TRBJ2-2; TRBD2 matches at 8 bases. Looked up from germline, CDR1 is MNHEY and CDR2 is SMNVEV (reference sequence). The CDR3 totals 13 residues. With 3 bases clipped from V and 7 bases from J, the junction kept 1 base outside the gene matches.

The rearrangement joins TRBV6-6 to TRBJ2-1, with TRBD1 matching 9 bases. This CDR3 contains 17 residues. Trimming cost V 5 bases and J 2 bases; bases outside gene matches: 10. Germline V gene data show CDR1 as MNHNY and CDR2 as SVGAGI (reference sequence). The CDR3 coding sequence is TGTGCCAGCAGTCCCCCAACCGGGACAGGGACCTACAATGAGCAGTTCTTC. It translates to CASSPPTGTGTYNEQFF.

The DNA of the CDR3 is TGTGCCAGCAGCCGGGACAATAATTCACCCCTCCACTTT. This codes for CASSRDNNSPLHF. The rearrangement links TRBV6-5 to TRBJ1-6; the D gene is possibly TRBD1 (6 bases). V was shortened by 6 bases and J by 5 bases, with 8 bases between the two germline ends. CDR3 length: 13 amino acids. In germline, CDR1 is MNHEY, CDR2 SVGAGI.

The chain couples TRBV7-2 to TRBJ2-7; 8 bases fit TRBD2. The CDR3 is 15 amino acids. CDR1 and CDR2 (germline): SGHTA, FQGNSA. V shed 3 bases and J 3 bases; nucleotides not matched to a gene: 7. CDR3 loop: CASSLTSGSGYEQYF. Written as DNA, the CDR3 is TGTGCCAGCAGCTTGACCAGCGGGAGTGGCTACGAGCAGTACTTC.

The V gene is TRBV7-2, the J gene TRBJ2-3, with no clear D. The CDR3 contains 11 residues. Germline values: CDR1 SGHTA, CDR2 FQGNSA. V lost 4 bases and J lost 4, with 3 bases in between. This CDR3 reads CASSYADTQYF. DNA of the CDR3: TGTGCCAGCAGCTACGCAGATACGCAGTATTTT.

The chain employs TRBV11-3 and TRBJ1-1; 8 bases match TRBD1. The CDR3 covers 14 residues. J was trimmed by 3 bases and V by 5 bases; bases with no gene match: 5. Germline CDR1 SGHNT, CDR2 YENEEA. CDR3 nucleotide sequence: TGTGCCAGCAGCAAACAGGGGGGGGACACTGAAGCTTTCTTT. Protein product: CASSKQGGDTEAFF.

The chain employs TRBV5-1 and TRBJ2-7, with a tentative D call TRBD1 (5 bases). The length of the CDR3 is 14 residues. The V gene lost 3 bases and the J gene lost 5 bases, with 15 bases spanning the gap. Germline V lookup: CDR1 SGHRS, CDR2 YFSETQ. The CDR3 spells CASSSDRPSDEQYF. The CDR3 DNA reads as TGCGCCAGCAGCTCTGACAGACCCTCTGACGAGCAGTACTTC.

CDR3 protein: CASSAWTGAPNQPQHF. CDR3 nucleotides: TGTGCCAGCAGTGCCTGGACAGGGGCCCCCAATCAGCCCCAGCATTTT. This chain links TRBV28 with TRBJ1-5; 9 bases are a match to TRBD1. In germline, CDR1 is MDHEN, CDR2 SYDVKM. The CDR3 sequence is 16 residues long. V lost 5 bases, J lost 3 bases, and 8 bases stayed unmatched.